This T cell receptor beta chain was recorded in a study of T cells in Graves' hyperthyroidism and ophthalmopathy. On the basis of clinical symptoms, serum thyroxine and TRAb, thyroid ultrasound and orbital computed tomography, diagnoses were made. Authors of the study amplified TCR beta CDR3 regions from RNA transcripts. A set of HTBI primers served as the primers for a first-round RT-PCR of the TCR CDR3. TCRdb re-analysed the multiplex PCR reads in MiXCR, keeping a single row per CDR3 protein. This sample has more than 300,000 distinct CDR3 sequences, with about 15% found just once. The CDR3 is 16 amino acids. The germline V gene has CDR1 SGHTA and CDR2 FQGTGA. The V and J ends lost 2 bases and 0 bases respectively, with 11 bases between them. This clonotype was found many times.

This clonotype was sampled from a woman aged 60-75 years with Graves' hyperthyroidism. The specimen was blood. The chain is built from TRBV7-3 and TRBJ2-1, with a tentative D call TRBD2 (5 bases). In DNA, the CDR3 is TGTGCCAGCAGCTTAGGGCGGGCCAGCTCCTACAATGAGCAGTTCTTC. This codes for CASSLGRASSYNEQFF.